A single sample gave rise to the 2 T cell receptor beta chains below, sequenced in a study of blood T cells in healthy people across ages. The authors ran a second PCR of 7 to 11 cycles using a sample-barcoded 5' primer and a J-beta primer mix. TCRdb re-called the 5' RACE reads through MiXCR, storing one row per CDR3 protein. The table has over 1,500,000 distinct CDR3 sequences, 49% seen once. Sequenced: blood. These receptors originate from a woman aged 40 to 50 in good health.

This chain links TRBV10-2 with TRBJ2-7, with 9 bases aligning to TRBD1. The CDR3 contains 15 residues. The V segment lost 3 bases and the J segment 4 bases; nucleotides outside the gene matches: 7. Per the germline V gene, CDR1 is WSHSY and CDR2 is SAAADI. The CDR3 sequence is CASSETGGVLYEQYF. CDR3 sequence (DNA): TGCGCCAGCAGTGAAACAGGGGGCGTTTTATACGAGCAGTACTTC.

The V call is TRBV20-1, the J call TRBJ2-7, with 12 bases identical to TRBD2. The length of the CDR3 is 17 residues. The V segment lost 3 bases and the J segment 3 bases; nucleotides outside the gene matches: 12. Germline CDR1 reads DFQATT; CDR2 reads SNEGSKA (reference sequence). CDR3 loop: CSASGPPSGGGFYEQYF. CDR3 DNA: TGCAGTGCTAGCGGCCCCCCTAGCGGGGGGGGGTTCTACGAGCAGTACTTC.